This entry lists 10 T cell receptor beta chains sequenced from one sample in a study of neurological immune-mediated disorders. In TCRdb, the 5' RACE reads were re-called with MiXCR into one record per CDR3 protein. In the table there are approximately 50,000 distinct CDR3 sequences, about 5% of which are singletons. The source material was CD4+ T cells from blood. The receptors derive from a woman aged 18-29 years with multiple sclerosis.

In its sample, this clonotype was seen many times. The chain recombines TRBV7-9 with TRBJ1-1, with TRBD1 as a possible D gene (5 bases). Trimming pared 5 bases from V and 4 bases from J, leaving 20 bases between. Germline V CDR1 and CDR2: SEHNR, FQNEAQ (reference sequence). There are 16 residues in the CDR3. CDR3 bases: TGTGCCAGCAGCCGAGGCGGGGGGACTGGTGGCACTGAAGCTTTCTTT. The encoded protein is CASSRGGGTGGTEAFF. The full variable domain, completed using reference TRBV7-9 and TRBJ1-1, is DTGVSQNPRHKITKRGQNVTFRCDPISEHNRLYWYRQTLGQGPEFLTYFQNEAQLEKSRLLSDRFSAERPKGSFSTLEIQRTEQGDSAMYLCASSRGGGTGGTEAFFGQGTRLTVV.

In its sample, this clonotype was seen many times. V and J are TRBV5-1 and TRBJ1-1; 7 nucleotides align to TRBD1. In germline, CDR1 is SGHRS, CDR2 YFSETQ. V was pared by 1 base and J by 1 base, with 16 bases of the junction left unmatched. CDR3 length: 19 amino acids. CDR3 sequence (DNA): TGCGCCAGCAGCTTGACGCCGACAGGGTCGCTGTCCGGGAACACTGAAGCTTTCTTT. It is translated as CASSLTPTGSLSGNTEAFF.

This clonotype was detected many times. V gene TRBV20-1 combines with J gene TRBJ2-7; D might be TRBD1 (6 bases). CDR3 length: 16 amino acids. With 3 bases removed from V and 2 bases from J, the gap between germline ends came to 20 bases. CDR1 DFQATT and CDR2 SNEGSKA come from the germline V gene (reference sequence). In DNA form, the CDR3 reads TGCAGTGCTAGGGGCCCACTCGCCAGGGGCACCTACGAGCAGTACTTC. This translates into CSARGPLARGTYEQYF.

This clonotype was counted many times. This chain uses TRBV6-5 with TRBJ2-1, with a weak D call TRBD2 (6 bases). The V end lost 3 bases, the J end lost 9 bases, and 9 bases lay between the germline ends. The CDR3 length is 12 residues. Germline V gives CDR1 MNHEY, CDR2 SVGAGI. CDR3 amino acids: CASSYRGGEQFF. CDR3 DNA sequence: TGTGCCAGCAGTTATAGGGGAGGTGAGCAGTTCTTC.

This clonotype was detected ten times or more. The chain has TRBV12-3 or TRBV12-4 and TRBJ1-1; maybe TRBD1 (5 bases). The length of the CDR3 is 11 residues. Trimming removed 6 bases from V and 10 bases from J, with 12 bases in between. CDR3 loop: CASSIDRGAFF. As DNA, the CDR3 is TGTGCCAGCAGCATTGACAGAGGAGCTTTCTTT.

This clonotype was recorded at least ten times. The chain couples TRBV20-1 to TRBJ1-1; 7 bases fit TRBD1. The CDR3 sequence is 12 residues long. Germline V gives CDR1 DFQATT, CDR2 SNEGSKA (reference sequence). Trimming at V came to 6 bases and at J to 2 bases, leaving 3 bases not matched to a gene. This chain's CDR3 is CSARGRNTEAFF. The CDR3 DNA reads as TGCAGTGCAAGGGGGCGAAACACTGAAGCTTTCTTT.

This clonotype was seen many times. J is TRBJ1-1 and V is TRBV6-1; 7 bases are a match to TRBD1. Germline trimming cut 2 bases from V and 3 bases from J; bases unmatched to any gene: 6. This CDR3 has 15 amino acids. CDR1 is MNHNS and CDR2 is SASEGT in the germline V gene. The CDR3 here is CASSERARGDTEAFF. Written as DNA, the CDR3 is TGTGCCAGCAGTGAAAGGGCCAGGGGGGACACTGAAGCTTTCTTT.

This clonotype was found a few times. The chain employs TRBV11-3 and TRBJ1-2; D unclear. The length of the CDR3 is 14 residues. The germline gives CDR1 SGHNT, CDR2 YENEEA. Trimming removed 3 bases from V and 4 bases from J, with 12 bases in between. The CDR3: CASSFRADSYGYTF. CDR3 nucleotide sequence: TGTGCCAGCAGCTTTAGGGCCGACTCCTATGGCTACACCTTC.

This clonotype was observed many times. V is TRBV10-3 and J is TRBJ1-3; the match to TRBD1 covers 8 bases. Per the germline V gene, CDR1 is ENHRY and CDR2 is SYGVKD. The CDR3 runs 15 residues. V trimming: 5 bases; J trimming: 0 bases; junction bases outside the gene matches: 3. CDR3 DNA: TGTGCCATCAGTTTTGGACAGGGCTCTGGAAACACCATATATTTT. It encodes CAISFGQGSGNTIYF.

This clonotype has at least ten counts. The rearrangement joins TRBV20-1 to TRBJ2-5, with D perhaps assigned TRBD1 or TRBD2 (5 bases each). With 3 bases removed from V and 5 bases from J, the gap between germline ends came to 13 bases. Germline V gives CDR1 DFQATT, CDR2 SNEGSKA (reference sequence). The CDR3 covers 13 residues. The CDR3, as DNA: TGCAGTGCTAGTAGTGGGGGATACGAGACCCAGTACTTC. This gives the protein CSASSGGYETQYF.